The 5 T cell receptor beta chains below were found in one sample sequenced in a study of blood T cells in healthy people across ages. Using a J-beta primer mix together with a sample-barcoded 5' primer, a second PCR was run for roughly 6 to 11 cycles. TCRdb called the 5' RACE reads again in MiXCR, with one record for every CDR3 protein. The sample holds approximately 770,000 distinct CDR3 sequences, more than 45% seen once. Input material: blood. The receptors here all came from a man between 25 and 39 years old in good health.

The chain links TRBV5-1 to TRBJ2-5, with TRBD2 as a possible D gene (5 bases). CDR1 and CDR2 from the germline V gene are SGHRS and YFSETQ. This CDR3 contains 13 residues. Trimming left V 2 bases short and J 3 bases short, with 8 bases between. The CDR3 spells CASSFQAEETQYF. Written as DNA, the CDR3 is TGCGCCAGCAGCTTTCAAGCGGAAGAGACCCAGTACTTC. Filled out from reference TRBV5-1 and TRBJ2-5, the complete variable domain reads KAGVTQTPRYLIKTRGQQVTLSCSPISGHRSVSWYQQTPGQGLQFLFEYFSETQRNKGNFPGRFSGRQFSNSRSEMNVSTLELGDSALYLCASSFQAEETQYFGPGTRLLVL.

The chain employs TRBV7-2 and TRBJ2-5; D perhaps matches TRBD2 (6 bases). The J call may be in error: the DNA end matches TRBJ2-7 better. Germline V gives CDR1 SGHTA, CDR2 FQGNSA. This CDR3 comprises 15 residues. The CDR3 DNA sequence: TGTGCCAGCAGCCCCGGGGCGGGGCTGAGGTACGAGCAGTACTTC. Protein product: CASSPGAGLRYEQYF.

V is TRBV4-1 and J is TRBJ2-1, with D perhaps TRBD2 (5 bases). Trimming took 2 bases from V and 7 from J, leaving 12 bases between them. The CDR3 spans 14 residues. Germline values: CDR1 MGHRA, CDR2 YSYEKL. The CDR3 is CASSQPGNANEQFF. The CDR3 nucleotides are TGCGCCAGCAGCCAACCCGGGAATGCGAATGAGCAGTTCTTC.

The chain links TRBV7-2 to TRBJ2-3, with a tentative D call TRBD1 (7 bases). Trimming removed 3 bases from V and 6 bases from J, with 25 bases in between. This CDR3 contains 18 residues. CDR1 SGHTA and CDR2 FQGNSA come from the germline V gene. The CDR3 protein is CASSLVPGGGGRLDTQYF. In nucleotides, the CDR3 is TGTGCCAGCAGCTTGGTCCCAGGGGGAGGAGGGCGGTTGGATACGCAGTATTTT.

This clonotype was found many times. The rearrangement joins TRBV9 to TRBJ1-1; D uncertain. The CDR3 covers 14 residues. The germline gives CDR1 SGDLS, CDR2 YYNGEE. The V gene lost 2 bases and the J gene lost 1 base, with 9 bases spanning the gap. CDR3 sequence (DNA): TGTGCCAGCAGCGTTCAATCCGGGAACACTGAAGCTTTCTTT. It codes for CASSVQSGNTEAFF.